The source of this T cell receptor beta chain is a study of shared clonotypes between healthy human individuals. Germline CDR1 reads SGHDT; CDR2 reads YYEEEE. The germline V and J ends were trimmed by 0 bases and 2 bases, with 8 bases remaining between them. CDR3 length equals 14 residues. Profiling relied on immunoSEQ multiplex PCR, and the TCRdb table lists in-frame clones only, not all of them. The table lists a few hundred thousand clones, 60% to 70% of them singletons, with around 10% in the top ten. The sequenced sample consisted of memory CD4+ T cells sorted from blood. As for subset: CD45RA-negative fraction. The chain uses TRBV5-6 and TRBJ1-1; D unresolved. The receptor's source is a man between 25 and 39 years old in good health. CDR3 DNA sequence: TGTGCCAGCAGCTTGGTTCAGAGAAACACTGAAGCTTTCTTT. Its protein product is CASSLVQRNTEAFF.